This record covers a single T cell receptor beta chain. Its ends do not fully match the called genes, so a read error is possible. The sample belongs to a study of tumor-infiltrating lymphocytes in primary liver carcinoma. Starting material of approximately 500 ng total RNA yielded TCR beta cDNA via a constant-region primer. Sequencing libraries for TCR beta derived from three nested multiplex PCR rounds that used slightly modified ARM-PCR. A C-beta reverse primer was combined with TRBV1-TRBV30 forward primers in the first two PCR rounds, and each round had approximately 10 cycles. Each CDR3 protein gets one entry after TCRdb re-called the multiplex PCR reads with MiXCR. Of roughly 80,000 distinct CDR3 sequences listed, about 75% are singletons. RNA and DNA were co-extracted from about 20-30 mg of unsorted bulk tissue. The germline V gene encodes CDR1 SGHVS and CDR2 FQNEAQ. This CDR3 has 17 residues.

The chain is built from TRBV7-8 and TRBJ2-1; 9 nucleotides line up with TRBD2. Sequenced material: tumor-adjacent normal liver tissue. The receptor was derived from a man between 40 and 49 years old with primary liver carcinoma and hepatitis B virus infection. The CDR3 loop reads CARRLLGGSGRTNEQFF. The CDR3 coding sequence is TGTGCCAGAAGATTGTTAGGGGGTAGCGGGAGAACCAATGAGCAATTCTTC.